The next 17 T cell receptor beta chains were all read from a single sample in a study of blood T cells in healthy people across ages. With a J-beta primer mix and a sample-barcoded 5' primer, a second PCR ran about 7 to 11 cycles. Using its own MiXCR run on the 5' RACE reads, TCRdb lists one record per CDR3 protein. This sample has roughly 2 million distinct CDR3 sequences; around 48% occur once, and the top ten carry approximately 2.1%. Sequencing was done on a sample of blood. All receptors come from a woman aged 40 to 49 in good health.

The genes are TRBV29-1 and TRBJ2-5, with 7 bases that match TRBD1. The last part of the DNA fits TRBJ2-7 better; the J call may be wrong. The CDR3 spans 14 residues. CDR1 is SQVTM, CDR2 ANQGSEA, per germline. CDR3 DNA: TGCAGCGTTGATAGGGGGAGAGGGGGCGACGAGCAGTACTTC. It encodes CSVDRGRGGDEQYF.

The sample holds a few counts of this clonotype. As DNA, the CDR3 is TGCAGTGCTAACCATCAGCCAAACACAGATACGCAGTATTTT. Translated, it gives CSANHQPNTDTQYF. The chain joins TRBV20-1 to TRBJ2-3; D gene ambiguous. This CDR3 region has 14 residues. Germline V gene lookup returns CDR1 DFQATT and CDR2 SNEGSKA (reference sequence). V lost 4 bases and J 2 bases, leaving 13 bases between the germline ends.

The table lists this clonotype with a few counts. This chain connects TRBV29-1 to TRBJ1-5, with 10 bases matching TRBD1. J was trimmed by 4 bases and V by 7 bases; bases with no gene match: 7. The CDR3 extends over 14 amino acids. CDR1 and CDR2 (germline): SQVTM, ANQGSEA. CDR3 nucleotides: TGCAGCGCCGGGACAGGGGCGGGAAATCAGCCCCAGCATTTT. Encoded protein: CSAGTGAGNQPQHF.

This chain's CDR3 is CSAPPGGIYGYTF. The DNA of the CDR3 is TGCAGTGCTCCCCCCGGCGGGATATATGGCTACACCTTC. This sequence joins TRBV20-1 and TRBJ1-2; D is unresolved. This CDR3 has 13 amino acids. CDR1 is DFQATT and CDR2 is SNEGSKA in the germline V gene (reference sequence). V dropped 5 bases and J dropped 5 bases, with 15 bases sitting between them.

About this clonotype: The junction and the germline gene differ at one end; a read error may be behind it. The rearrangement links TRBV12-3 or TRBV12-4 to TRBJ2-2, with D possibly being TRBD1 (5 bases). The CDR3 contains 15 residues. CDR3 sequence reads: CASRLVQGNTGELFF. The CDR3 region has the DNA TGTGCCAGCAGATTAGTCCAGGGGAACACCGGGGAGCTGTTTTTT.

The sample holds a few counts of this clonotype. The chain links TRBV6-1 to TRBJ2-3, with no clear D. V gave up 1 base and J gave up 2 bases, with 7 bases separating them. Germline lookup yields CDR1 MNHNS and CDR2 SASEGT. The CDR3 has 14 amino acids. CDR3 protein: CASSEVGITDTQYF. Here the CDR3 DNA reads TGTGCCAGCAGTGAAGTAGGCATCACAGATACGCAGTATTTT.

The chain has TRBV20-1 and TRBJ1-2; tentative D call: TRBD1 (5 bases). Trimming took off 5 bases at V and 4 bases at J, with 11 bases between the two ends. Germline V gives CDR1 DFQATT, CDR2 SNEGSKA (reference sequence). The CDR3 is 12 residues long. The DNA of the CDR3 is TGCAGTGCTCCAGGGTTAGGCTATGGCTACACCTTC. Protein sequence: CSAPGLGYGYTF.

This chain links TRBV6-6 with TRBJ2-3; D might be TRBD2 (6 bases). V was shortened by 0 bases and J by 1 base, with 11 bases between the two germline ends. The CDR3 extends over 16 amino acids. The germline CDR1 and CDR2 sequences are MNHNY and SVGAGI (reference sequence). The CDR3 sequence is CASSYSVASGTDTQYF. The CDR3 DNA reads TGTGCCAGCAGTTACTCGGTGGCTAGCGGCACAGATACGCAGTATTTT.

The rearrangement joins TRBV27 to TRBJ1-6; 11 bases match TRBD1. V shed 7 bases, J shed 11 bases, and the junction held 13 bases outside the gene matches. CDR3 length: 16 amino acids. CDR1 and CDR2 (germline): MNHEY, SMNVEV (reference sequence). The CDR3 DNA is TGTGCCAGCAATGGACAGGGGGCGCTTAAGGGAACACCCCTCCACTTT. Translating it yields CASNGQGALKGTPLHF.

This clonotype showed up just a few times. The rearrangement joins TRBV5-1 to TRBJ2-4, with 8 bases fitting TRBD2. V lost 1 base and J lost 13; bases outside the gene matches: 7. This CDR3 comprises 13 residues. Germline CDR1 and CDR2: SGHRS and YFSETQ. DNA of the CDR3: TGCGCCAGCAGCTTGTATATTAGCGGGGAGCAGTACTTC. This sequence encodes CASSLYISGEQYF.

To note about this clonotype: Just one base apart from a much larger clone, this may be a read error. Written as DNA, the CDR3 is TGCAGCGTTGAAGGGTCCGGACGAAACGACGAATACAATGAGCAGTACTTC. Protein sequence: CSVEGSGRNDEYNEQYF. The V call is TRBV29-1, the J call TRBJ2-1; D gene uncertain. The DNA end lines up better with TRBJ2-7; the J call may be wrong. Germline-derived CDR1 and CDR2 are SQVTM and ANQGSEA. CDR3 length: 17 amino acids.

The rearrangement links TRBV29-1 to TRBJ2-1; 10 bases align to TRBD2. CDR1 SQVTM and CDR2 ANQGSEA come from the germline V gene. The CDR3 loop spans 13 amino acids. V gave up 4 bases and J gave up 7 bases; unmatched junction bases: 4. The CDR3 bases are TGCAGCGTTGTAGCGGGGGGTTGGAATGAGCAGTTCTTC. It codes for CSVVAGGWNEQFF.

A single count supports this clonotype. The CDR3 DNA follows: TGCGCCAGCAGCCAAGTGCCCGGGGGGCCGAATGAGCAGTTCTTC. Its protein product is CASSQVPGGPNEQFF. The genes are TRBV4-1 and TRBJ2-1; weak D call: TRBD2 (7 bases). This CDR3 is 15 amino acids long. From germline, CDR1 is MGHRA and CDR2 YSYEKL. Trimming stripped 1 base from V and 7 bases from J, with 14 bases between.

The CDR3 DNA sequence: TGCAGTGCTAGAGGGGTAGGGGGCGGGGGTGAGCAGTTCTTC. Its translation: CSARGVGGGGEQFF. The V call is TRBV20-1, the J call TRBJ2-1; D tentatively fits TRBD1 or TRBD2 (7 bases each). CDR3 length equals 14 residues. The germline V and J ends were trimmed by 1 base and 9 bases, with 16 bases remaining between them. CDR1 DFQATT and CDR2 SNEGSKA come from the germline V gene (reference sequence).

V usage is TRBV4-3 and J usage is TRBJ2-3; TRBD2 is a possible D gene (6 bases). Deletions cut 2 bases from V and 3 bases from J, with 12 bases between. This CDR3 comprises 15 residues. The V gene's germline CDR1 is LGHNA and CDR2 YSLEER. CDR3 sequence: CASSQSLAETDTQYF. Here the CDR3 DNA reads TGCGCCAGCAGCCAATCCTTAGCGGAGACAGATACGCAGTATTTT.

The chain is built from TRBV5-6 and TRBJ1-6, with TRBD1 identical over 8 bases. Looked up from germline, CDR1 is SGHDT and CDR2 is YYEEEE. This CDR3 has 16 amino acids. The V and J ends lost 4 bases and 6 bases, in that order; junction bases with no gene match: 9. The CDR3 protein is CASSRQGRPSNSPLHF. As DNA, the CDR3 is TGTGCCAGCAGCCGACAGGGGCGGCCTTCTAATTCACCCCTCCACTTT. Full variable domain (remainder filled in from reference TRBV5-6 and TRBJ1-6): DAGVTQSPTHLIKTRGQQVTLRCSPKSGHDTVSWYQQALGQGPQFIFQYYEEEERQRGNFPDRFSGHQFPNYSSELNVNALLLGDSALYLCASSRQGRPSNSPLHFGNGTRLTVT.

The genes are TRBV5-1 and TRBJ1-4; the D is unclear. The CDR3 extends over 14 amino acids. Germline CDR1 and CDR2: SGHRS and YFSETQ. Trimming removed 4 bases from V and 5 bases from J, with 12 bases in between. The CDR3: CASSPLGRNEKLFF. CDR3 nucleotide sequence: TGCGCCAGCAGCCCGCTCGGCAGGAATGAAAAACTGTTTTTT.